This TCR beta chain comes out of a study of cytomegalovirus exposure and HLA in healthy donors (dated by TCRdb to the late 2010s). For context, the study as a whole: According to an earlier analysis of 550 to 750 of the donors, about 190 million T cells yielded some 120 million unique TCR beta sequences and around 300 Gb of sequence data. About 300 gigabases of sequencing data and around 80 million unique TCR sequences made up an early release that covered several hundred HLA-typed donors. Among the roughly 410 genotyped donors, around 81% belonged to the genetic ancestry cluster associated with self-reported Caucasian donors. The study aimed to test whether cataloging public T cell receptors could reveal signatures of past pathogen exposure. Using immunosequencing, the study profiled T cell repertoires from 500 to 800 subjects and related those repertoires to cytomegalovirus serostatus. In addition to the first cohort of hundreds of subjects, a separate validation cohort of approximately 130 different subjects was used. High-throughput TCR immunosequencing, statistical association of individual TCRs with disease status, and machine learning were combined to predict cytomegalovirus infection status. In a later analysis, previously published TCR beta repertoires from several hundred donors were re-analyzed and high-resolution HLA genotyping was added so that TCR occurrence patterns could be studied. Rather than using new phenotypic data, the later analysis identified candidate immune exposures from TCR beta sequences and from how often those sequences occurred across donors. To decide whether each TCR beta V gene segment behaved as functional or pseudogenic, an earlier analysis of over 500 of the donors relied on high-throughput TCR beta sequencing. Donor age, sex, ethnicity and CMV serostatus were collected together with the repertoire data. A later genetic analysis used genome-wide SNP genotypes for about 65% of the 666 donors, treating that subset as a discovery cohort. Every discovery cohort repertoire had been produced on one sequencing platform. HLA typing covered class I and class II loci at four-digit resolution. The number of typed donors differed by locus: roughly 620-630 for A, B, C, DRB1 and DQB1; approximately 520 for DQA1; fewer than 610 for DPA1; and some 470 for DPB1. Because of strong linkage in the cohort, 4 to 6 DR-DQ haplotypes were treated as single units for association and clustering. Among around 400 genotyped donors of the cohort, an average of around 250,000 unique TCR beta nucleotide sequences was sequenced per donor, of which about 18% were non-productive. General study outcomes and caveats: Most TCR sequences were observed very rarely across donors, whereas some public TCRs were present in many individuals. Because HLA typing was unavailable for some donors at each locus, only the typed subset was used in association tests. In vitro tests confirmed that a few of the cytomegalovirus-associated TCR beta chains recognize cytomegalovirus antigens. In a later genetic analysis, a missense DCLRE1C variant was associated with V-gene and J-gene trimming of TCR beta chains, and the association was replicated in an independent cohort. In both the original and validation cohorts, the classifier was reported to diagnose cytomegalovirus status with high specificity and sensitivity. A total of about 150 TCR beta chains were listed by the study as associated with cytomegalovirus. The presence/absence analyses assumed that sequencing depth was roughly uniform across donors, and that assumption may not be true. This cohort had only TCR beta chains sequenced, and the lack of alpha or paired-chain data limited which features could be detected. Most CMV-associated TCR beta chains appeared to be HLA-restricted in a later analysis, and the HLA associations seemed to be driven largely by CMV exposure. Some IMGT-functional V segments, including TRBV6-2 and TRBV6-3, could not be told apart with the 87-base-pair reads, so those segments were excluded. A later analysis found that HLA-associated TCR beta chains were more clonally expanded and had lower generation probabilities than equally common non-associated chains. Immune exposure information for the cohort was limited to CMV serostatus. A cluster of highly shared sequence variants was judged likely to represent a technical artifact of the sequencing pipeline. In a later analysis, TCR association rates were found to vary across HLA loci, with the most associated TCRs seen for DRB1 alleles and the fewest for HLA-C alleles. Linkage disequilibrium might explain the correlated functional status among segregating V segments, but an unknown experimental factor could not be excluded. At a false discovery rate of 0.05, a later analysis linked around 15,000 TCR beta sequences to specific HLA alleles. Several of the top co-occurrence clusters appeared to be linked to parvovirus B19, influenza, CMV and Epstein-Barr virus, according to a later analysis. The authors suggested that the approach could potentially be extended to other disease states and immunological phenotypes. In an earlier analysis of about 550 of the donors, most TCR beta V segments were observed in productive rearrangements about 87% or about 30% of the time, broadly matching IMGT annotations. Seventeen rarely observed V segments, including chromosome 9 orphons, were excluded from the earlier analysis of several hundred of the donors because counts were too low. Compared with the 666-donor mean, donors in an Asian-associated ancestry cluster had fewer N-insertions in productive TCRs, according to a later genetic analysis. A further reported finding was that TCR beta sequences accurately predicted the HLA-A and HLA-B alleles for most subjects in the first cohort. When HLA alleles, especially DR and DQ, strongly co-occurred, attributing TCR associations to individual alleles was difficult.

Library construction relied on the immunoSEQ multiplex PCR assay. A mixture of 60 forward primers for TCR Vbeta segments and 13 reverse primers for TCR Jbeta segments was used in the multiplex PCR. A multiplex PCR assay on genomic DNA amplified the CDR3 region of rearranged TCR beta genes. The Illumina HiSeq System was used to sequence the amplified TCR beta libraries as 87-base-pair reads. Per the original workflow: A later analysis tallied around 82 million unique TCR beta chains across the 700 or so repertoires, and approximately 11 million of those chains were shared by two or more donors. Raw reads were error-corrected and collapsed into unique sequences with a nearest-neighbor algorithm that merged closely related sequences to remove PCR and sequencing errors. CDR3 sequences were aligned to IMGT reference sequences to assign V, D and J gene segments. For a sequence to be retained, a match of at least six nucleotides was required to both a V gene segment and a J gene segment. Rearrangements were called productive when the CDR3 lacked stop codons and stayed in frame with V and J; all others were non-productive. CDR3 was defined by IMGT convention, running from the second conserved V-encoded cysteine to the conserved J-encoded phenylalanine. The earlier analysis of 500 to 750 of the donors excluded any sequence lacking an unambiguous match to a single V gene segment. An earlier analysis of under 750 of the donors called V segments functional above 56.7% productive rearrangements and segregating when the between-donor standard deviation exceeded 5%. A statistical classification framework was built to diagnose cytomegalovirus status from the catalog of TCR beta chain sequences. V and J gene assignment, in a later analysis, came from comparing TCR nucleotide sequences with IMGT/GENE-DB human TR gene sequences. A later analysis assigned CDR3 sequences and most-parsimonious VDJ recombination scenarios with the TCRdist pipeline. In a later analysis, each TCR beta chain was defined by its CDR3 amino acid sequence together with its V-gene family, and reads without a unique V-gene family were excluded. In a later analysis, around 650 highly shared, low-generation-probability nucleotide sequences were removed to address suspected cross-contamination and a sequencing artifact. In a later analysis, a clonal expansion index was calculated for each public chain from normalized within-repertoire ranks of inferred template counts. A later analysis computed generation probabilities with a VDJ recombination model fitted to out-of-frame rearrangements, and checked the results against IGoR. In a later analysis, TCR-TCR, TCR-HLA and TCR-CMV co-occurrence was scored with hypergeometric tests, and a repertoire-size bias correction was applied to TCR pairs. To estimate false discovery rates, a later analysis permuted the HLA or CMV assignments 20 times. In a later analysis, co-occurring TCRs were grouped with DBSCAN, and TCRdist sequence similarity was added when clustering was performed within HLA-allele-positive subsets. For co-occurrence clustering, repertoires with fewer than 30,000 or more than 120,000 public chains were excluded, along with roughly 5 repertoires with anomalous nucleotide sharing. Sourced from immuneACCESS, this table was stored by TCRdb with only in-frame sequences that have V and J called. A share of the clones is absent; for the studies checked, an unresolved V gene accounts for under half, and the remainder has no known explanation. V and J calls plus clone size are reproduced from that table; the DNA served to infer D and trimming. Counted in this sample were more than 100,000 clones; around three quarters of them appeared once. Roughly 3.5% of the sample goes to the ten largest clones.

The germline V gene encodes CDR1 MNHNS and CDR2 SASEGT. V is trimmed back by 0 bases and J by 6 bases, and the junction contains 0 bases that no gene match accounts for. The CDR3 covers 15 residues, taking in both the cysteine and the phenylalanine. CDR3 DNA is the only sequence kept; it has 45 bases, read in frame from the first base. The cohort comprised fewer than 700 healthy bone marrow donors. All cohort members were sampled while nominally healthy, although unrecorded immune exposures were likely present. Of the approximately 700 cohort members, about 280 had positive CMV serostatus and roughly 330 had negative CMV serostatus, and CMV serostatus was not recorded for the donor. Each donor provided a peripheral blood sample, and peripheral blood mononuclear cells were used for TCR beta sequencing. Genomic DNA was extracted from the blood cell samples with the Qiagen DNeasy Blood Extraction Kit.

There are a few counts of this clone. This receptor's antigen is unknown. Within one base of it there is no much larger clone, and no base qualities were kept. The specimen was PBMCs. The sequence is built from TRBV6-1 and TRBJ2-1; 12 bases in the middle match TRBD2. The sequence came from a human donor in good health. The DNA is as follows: TGTGCCAGCAGTGAAGCGACTAGCGGGAGCAATGAGCAGTTCTTC. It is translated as CASSEATSGSNEQFF.